This T cell receptor beta chain appears in the sequencing data of a study of blood T cells in healthy people across ages. Study context: Researchers report that template switching captured about one barcoded beta molecule per two T cells. Study-wide points: Donor CMV status, an unknown factor, possibly confounded changes in expanded clonotypes. A roughly linear fall in TCR beta diversity per million T cells was seen with increasing age.

This clonotype was detected ten times or more. The target antigen is unknown. The use of a sample-barcoded 5' primer and a J-beta primer mix characterized a second PCR of about 7 to 12 cycles. MiXCR, run by TCRdb on the 5' RACE reads, gives a single entry per CDR3 protein. The table has just over 1 million distinct CDR3 sequences, 35% to 55% seen once. V gave up 5 bases and J gave up 5 bases, with 7 bases separating them. The CDR3 sequence is 11 residues long. CDR1 is SGHRS, CDR2 YFSETQ, per germline. The chain has TRBV5-1 and TRBJ1-1, with unresolved D. The sequencing sample was made of blood. The receptor was derived from a woman aged 60-75 years in good health. In DNA, the CDR3 is TGCGCCAGCAGGAGAATTACTGAAGCTTTCTTT. The encoded protein is CASRRITEAFF.